This T cell receptor beta chain was observed in a study of identical twins. Study-wide points: There were fewer insertions in abundant cord blood beta clonotypes, but memory repertoires showed no such pattern.

TCRdb used MiXCR to reprocess the 5' RACE reads, holding one entry per CDR3 protein. The table lists approximately 690,000 distinct CDR3 sequences, 6.1% of them singletons, with roughly 1.8% in the top ten. V lost 6 bases, J lost 2 bases, and 5 bases stayed unmatched. The CDR3 has 14 amino acids. The germline V gene has CDR1 SGHDN and CDR2 FVKESK. This clonotype was observed a handful of times. Its target is unknown. V usage is TRBV14 and J usage is TRBJ2-3; TRBD1 matches 7 bases. What was sequenced was naive T cells sorted from blood. The receptor's source is a man aged 18 to 29 in good health. The CDR3 bases are TGTGCCAGCAGTTCGGGACAGCACACAGATACGCAGTATTTT. It specifies CASSSGQHTDTQYF.